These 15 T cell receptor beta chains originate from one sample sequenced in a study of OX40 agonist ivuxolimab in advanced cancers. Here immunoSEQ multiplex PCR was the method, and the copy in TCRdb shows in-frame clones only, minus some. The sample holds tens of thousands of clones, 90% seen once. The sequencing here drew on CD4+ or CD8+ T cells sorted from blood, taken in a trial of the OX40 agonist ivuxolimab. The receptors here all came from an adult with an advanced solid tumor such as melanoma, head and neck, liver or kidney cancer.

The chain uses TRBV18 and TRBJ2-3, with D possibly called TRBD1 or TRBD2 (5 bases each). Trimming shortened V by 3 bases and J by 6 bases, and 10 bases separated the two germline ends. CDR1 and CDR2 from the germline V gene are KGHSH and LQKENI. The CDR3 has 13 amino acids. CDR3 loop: CASSPNRGDTQYF. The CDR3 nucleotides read TGTGCCAGCTCACCTAATCGGGGCGATACGCAGTATTTT.

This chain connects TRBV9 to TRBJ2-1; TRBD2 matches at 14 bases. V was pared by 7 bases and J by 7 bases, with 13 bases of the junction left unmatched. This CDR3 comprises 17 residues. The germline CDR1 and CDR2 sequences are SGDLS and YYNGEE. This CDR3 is CASGSERLAGGGNEQFF. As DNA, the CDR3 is TGTGCCAGCGGGTCGGAGAGACTAGCGGGAGGGGGGAATGAGCAGTTCTTC.

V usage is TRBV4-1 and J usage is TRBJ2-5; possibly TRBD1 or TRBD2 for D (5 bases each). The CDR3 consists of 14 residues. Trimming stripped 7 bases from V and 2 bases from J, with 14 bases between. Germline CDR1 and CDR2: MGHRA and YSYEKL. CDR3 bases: TGCGCCAGCACGCCGGGGCTCAGTCAAGAGACCCAGTACTTC. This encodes CASTPGLSQETQYF.

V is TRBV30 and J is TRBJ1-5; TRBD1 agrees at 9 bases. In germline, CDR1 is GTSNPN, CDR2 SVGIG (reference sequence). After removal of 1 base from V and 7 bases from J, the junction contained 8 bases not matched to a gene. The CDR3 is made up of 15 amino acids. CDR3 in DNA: TGTGCCTGGAGTGGGAAAACAGGGGGCAGCCAGCCCCAGCATTTT. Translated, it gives CAWSGKTGGSQPQHF.

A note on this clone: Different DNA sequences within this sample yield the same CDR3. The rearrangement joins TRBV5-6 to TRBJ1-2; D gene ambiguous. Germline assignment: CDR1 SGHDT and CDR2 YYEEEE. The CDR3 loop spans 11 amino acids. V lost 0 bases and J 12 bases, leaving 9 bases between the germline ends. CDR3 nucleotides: TGTGCCAGCAGCTTGGTGGGTGGGGACACCTTC. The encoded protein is CASSLVGGDTF.

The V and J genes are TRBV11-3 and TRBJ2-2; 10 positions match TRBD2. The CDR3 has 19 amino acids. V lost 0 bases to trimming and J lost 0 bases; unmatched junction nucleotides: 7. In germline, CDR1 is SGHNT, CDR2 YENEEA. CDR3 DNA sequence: TGTGCCAGCAGCTTAGATCTGCGACTAGCGGGTCCGAACACCGGGGAGCTGTTTTTT. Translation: CASSLDLRLAGPNTGELFF. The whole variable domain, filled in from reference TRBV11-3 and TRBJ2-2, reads EAGVVQSPRYKIIEKKQPVAFWCNPISGHNTLYWYLQNLGQGPELLIRYENEEAVDDSQLPKDRFSAERLKGVDSTLKIQPAELGDSAVYLCASSLDLRLAGPNTGELFFGEGSRLTVL.

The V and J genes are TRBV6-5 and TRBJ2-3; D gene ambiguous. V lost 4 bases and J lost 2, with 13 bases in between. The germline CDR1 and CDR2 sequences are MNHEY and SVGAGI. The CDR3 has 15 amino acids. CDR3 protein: CASSSAGHSTDTQYF. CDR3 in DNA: TGTGCCAGCAGTTCAGCAGGCCACTCCACAGATACGCAGTATTTT.

The CDR3, as DNA: TGTGCCAGCAGCTTGGAGGGACAGGGGCGGGACTATGGCTACACCTTC. Its translation: CASSLEGQGRDYGYTF. The chain links TRBV5-8 to TRBJ1-2; TRBD1 agrees at 10 bases. The CDR3 length is 16 residues. After removal of 0 bases from V and 3 bases from J, the junction contained 5 bases not matched to a gene. Germline V CDR1 and CDR2: SGHTS, YDEGEE.

The CDR3 is CSVGQVSYEQYF. The CDR3 DNA follows: TGCAGCGTTGGCCAGGTTTCCTACGAGCAGTACTTC. J is TRBJ2-7 and V is TRBV29-1; D gene ambiguous. Germline values: CDR1 SQVTM, CDR2 ANQGSEA. The CDR3 length is 12 residues. V dropped 4 bases and J dropped 1 base, with 8 bases sitting between them.

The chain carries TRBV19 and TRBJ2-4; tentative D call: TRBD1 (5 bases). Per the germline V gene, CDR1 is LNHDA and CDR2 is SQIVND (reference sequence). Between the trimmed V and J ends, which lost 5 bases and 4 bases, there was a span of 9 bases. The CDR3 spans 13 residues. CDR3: CASSFGHKNIQYF. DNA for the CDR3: TGTGCCAGTAGTTTTGGACATAAAAACATTCAGTACTTC.

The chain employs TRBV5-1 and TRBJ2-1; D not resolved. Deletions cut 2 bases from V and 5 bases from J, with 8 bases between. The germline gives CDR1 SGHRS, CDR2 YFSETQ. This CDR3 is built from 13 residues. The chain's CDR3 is CASSFGWDNEQFF. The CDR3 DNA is TGCGCCAGCAGCTTTGGATGGGACAATGAGCAGTTCTTC.

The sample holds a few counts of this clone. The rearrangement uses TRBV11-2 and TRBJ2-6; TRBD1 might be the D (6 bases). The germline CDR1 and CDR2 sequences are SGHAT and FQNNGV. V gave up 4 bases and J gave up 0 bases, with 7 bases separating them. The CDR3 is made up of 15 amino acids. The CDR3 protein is CASSSTGSGANVLTF. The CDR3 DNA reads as TGTGCCAGCAGCTCGACAGGCTCTGGGGCCAACGTCCTGACTTTC.

CDR3 sequence reads: CASNHPGAGNTIYF. The DNA for the CDR3 is TGTGCCAGCAATCACCCAGGGGCCGGAAACACCATATATTTT. The chain joins TRBV6-6 to TRBJ1-3; TRBD1 might be the D (6 bases). The germline V gene has CDR1 MNHNY and CDR2 SVGAGI (reference sequence). The CDR3 is 14 residues long. The V end lost 7 bases, the J end lost 4 bases, and 14 bases lay between the germline ends.

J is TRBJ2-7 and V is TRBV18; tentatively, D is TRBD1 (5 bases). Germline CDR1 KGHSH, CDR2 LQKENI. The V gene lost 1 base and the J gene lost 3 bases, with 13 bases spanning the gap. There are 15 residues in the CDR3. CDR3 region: CASSPQGRLDYEQYF. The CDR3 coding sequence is TGTGCCAGCTCACCACAGGGGCGCCTGGACTACGAGCAGTACTTC.

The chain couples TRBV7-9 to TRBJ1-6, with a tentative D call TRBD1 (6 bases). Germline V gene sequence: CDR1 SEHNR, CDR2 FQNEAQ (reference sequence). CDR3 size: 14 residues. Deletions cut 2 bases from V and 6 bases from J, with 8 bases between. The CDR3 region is CASSLQGSNSPLHF. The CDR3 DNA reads TGTGCCAGCAGCTTACAGGGGAGTAATTCACCCCTCCACTTT.